Shown below are 27 T cell receptor beta chains from a single sample sequenced in a study of human T cells and chemical hapten exposure (dated by TCRdb to the early 2020s). The library relied on RACE. The listed sequencing device is NextSeq 500. Starting from the raw public reads, TCRdb applied fastp trimming at Q25, assembled clones with MiXCR and retained in-frame beta chains. Entries that share a CDR3 protein sequence are merged under the most common genes and DNA. The sample table contains some 110,000 distinct CDR3 sequences; only one count was recorded for around 12% of them. 1.6% of the sample lies in the top ten. The time point label, read with the paper, signifies: pre-sensitization, week 0. The treatment or condition label of this sample denotes: therapeutic diphenylcyclopropenone sensitization with weekly scalp DPC. Specimen: whole blood, collected in connection with sensitization to the hapten diphenylcyclopropenone (DPC). The source of these receptors is a woman aged 50 to 60 with alopecia areata. Some clones in this sample may be carry-over from other donors' samples.

The J gene is TRBJ1-5, the V gene TRBV28; no clear D. V lost 6 bases and J lost 0, with 12 bases in between. The germline V gene encodes CDR1 MDHEN and CDR2 SYDVKM. CDR3 length: 15 residues. The CDR3 DNA follows: TGTGCCAGCAGACCAACAGTGAATAGCAATCAGCCCCAGCATTTT. It specifies CASRPTVNSNQPQHF.

Here the CDR3 DNA reads TGTGCCAGCAAGGTAGACAGCACACCCACTGAAGCTTTCTTT. This sequence encodes CASKVDSTPTEAFF. The chain joins TRBV6-5 to TRBJ1-1; perhaps TRBD1 as D (5 bases). The CDR3 spans 14 residues. The V end lost 7 bases, the J end lost 4 bases, and 16 bases lay between the germline ends. From germline, CDR1 is MNHEY and CDR2 SVGAGI.

This clonotype was counted only a few times. The J gene is TRBJ2-3, the V gene TRBV5-1; 16 bases are a match to TRBD2. The CDR3 is 17 residues long. Trimming at V came to 5 bases and at J to 9 bases, leaving 12 bases not matched to a gene. Germline V CDR1 and CDR2: SGHRS, YFSETQ. DNA of the CDR3: TGCGCCAGCAGACCTGGGACTAGCGGGAGGGCCAAACGAACGCAGTATTTT. Its translation is CASRPGTSGRAKRTQYF.

The chain recombines TRBV28 with TRBJ2-3, with D perhaps TRBD2 (6 bases). Looked up from germline, CDR1 is MDHEN and CDR2 is SYDVKM. There are 16 residues in the CDR3. Trimming took 6 bases from V and 5 from J, leaving 21 bases between them. The DNA for the CDR3 is TGTGCCAGCAGCCGACCTGGCGGGAAGTTTGGAGATACGCAGTATTTT. Protein product: CASSRPGGKFGDTQYF.

The sample holds a few counts of this clonotype. The J gene is TRBJ1-2, the V gene TRBV18; D unclear. V was cut by 3 bases and J by 8 bases, with 13 bases left in between. This CDR3 contains 13 residues. CDR1 KGHSH and CDR2 LQKENI come from the germline V gene. This CDR3 is CASSPLTGEGYTF. In DNA, the CDR3 is TGTGCCAGCTCACCCTTAACGGGTGAAGGCTACACCTTC.

This clonotype was counted between two and nine times. The genes are TRBV7-8 and TRBJ2-2, with D possibly being TRBD1 or TRBD2 (6 bases each). This CDR3 region has 16 residues. V shed 5 bases and J shed 5 bases, with 18 bases lying between them. Germline CDR1 is SGHVS and CDR2 is FQNEAQ. This CDR3 reads CASSVPGAGVTGELFF. CDR3 nucleotide sequence: TGTGCCAGCAGCGTTCCGGGGGCAGGGGTTACCGGGGAGCTGTTTTTT.

This clonotype showed up many times. The DNA of the CDR3 is TGTGCCAGCAGCCTCAACCCCCTAGATTCCTATGAAAAACTGTTTTTT. Protein sequence: CASSLNPLDSYEKLFF. V gene TRBV7-9 combines with J gene TRBJ1-4; no reliable D call. Per germline, CDR1 SEHNR and CDR2 FQNEAQ (reference sequence). The CDR3 has 16 residues. V dropped 5 bases and J dropped 6 bases, with 19 bases sitting between them.

At least ten counts were recorded for this clonotype. The rearrangement uses TRBV10-1 and TRBJ2-2; no clear D. Germline values: CDR1 WNHNN, CDR2 SYGVQD (reference sequence). Trimming took off 3 bases at V and 1 base at J, with 12 bases between the two ends. The CDR3 has 16 residues. The CDR3 region is CASSEPTAQNTGELFF. CDR3 in DNA: TGCGCCAGCAGTGAACCTACGGCGCAGAACACCGGGGAGCTGTTTTTT.

This clonotype appeared a few times. V usage is TRBV12-3 or TRBV12-4 and J usage is TRBJ2-7; no firm D call. Trimming took off 5 bases at V and 7 bases at J, with 12 bases between the two ends. The CDR3 runs to 12 residues. The CDR3 reads CASSPRLREQYF. CDR3 sequence (DNA): TGTGCCAGCAGTCCGCGACTGAGGGAGCAGTACTTC.

This clonotype occurred a few times. The V gene is TRBV7-2, the J gene TRBJ2-3, with TRBD2 matching 10 bases. Germline V gene sequence: CDR1 SGHTA, CDR2 FQGNSA. J was trimmed by 0 bases and V by 5 bases; bases with no gene match: 5. This CDR3 has 16 amino acids. CDR3 residues: CASSRGLAVSTDTQYF. Written as DNA, the CDR3 is TGTGCCAGCAGCCGAGGACTAGCGGTTAGCACAGATACGCAGTATTTT. Using reference TRBV7-2 and TRBJ2-3 for the parts outside the CDR3, the full variable domain is GAGVSQSPSNKVTEKGKDVELRCDPISGHTALYWYRQSLGQGLEFLIYFQGNSAPDKSGLPSDRFSAERTGGSVSTLTIQRTQQEDSAVYLCASSRGLAVSTDTQYFGPGTRLTVL.

The CDR3 nucleotides are TGCGCCACACAGTACGGAAAAGACGTCGCAACTAATGAAAAACTGTTTTTT. It specifies CATQYGKDVATNEKLFF. This chain connects TRBV10-2 to TRBJ1-4; D unclear. Per germline, CDR1 WSHSY and CDR2 SAAADI. The CDR3 length is 17 residues. Trimming removed 10 bases at V and 0 bases at J, with 21 bases between.

This clonotype has a count of ten or more. J is TRBJ1-2 and V is TRBV3-1; no definite D call. The CDR3 extends over 13 amino acids. Between the trimmed V and J ends, which lost 1 base and 8 bases, there was a span of 11 bases. The germline V gene encodes CDR1 LGHDT and CDR2 YNNKEL (reference sequence). The CDR3 loop is CASSQVEAGGYTF. The CDR3 DNA sequence: TGTGCCAGCAGCCAAGTTGAGGCGGGCGGCTACACCTTC.

The rearrangement joins TRBV4-2 to TRBJ2-2; D unresolved. V was shortened by 1 base and J by 4 bases, with 7 bases between the two germline ends. This CDR3 is built from 14 residues. Germline V gene data show CDR1 as LGHNA and CDR2 as YNFKEQ. CDR3 residues: CASSQGLLTGELFF. The CDR3 bases are TGTGCCAGCAGCCAAGGTTTACTCACCGGGGAGCTGTTTTTT.

The chain is built from TRBV11-3 and TRBJ2-2; D possibly corresponds to TRBD2 (5 bases). The CDR3 extends over 12 amino acids. Germline loops: CDR1 SGHNT, CDR2 YENEEA. V was pared by 3 bases and J by 7 bases, with 6 bases between. CDR3: CASSFRDGELFF. The CDR3, as DNA: TGTGCCAGCAGCTTCCGGGACGGGGAGCTGTTTTTT.

This sequence joins TRBV12-3 or TRBV12-4 and TRBJ2-2; TRBD1 agrees at 9 bases. V gave up 6 bases and J gave up 7 bases; unmatched junction bases: 6. The CDR3 contains 14 residues. The CDR3 protein is CASRPGQGYGELFF. The CDR3 DNA reads as TGTGCCAGCAGGCCCGGACAGGGGTACGGGGAGCTGTTTTTT.

The chain joins TRBV20-1 to TRBJ2-4; no clear D gene. V gave up 4 bases and J gave up 0 bases, with 13 bases separating them. The CDR3 length is 15 residues. Germline V gene sequence: CDR1 DFQATT, CDR2 SNEGSKA (reference sequence). The CDR3 region is CSATAHHLAKNIQYF. The CDR3 coding sequence is TGCAGTGCTACGGCCCACCATTTAGCCAAAAACATTCAGTACTTC.

The chain links TRBV5-8 to TRBJ2-5; possible D gene TRBD1, 6 bases. Germline V gives CDR1 SGHTS, CDR2 YDEGEE. CDR3 length: 15 amino acids. V lost 5 bases to trimming and J lost 1 base, with 15 bases between them. This CDR3 reads CASSHRDMLQETQYF. DNA for the CDR3: TGTGCCAGCAGTCACCGGGACATGCTCCAAGAGACCCAGTACTTC.

This clonotype was observed a few times. The CDR3 nucleotides are TGTGCCAGCAGTTCAGTATCAGGGGGAAGGCAGCCCCAGCATTTT. It yields the protein CASSSVSGGRQPQHF. The rearrangement joins TRBV28 to TRBJ1-5; 7 positions agree with TRBD1. Losses at the gene ends were 4 bases for V and 7 bases for J; bases not matched to a gene: 10. Germline assignment: CDR1 MDHEN and CDR2 SYDVKM. This CDR3 spans 15 amino acids.

This clonotype was seen a handful of times. This rearrangement joins TRBV10-3 to TRBJ1-2; 10 positions match TRBD1. Germline V gene sequence: CDR1 ENHRY, CDR2 SYGVKD. There are 17 residues in the CDR3. The V segment lost 3 bases and the J segment 7 bases; nucleotides outside the gene matches: 14. CDR3: CAISDPGQGLQGSGYTF. CDR3 nucleotide sequence: TGTGCCATCAGTGATCCGGGACAGGGGCTCCAAGGCTCTGGCTACACCTTC.

This clonotype appeared a few times. The CDR3 DNA reads as TGTGCCTCCAGTTCCCGGGAGGGTGGCTACACCTTC. This sequence encodes CASSSREGGYTF. The chain combines TRBV12-3 or TRBV12-4 with TRBJ1-2; no firm D call. Between the trimmed V and J ends, which lost 11 bases and 7 bases, there was a span of 17 bases. CDR3 length: 12 amino acids.

The CDR3 sequence: CASSLNGNGELFF. The DNA of the CDR3 is TGTGCCAGCAGTTTAAACGGGAACGGGGAGCTGTTTTTT. The rearrangement links TRBV28 to TRBJ2-2; D is possibly TRBD2 (5 bases). In germline, CDR1 is MDHEN, CDR2 SYDVKM. The CDR3 spans 13 residues. V was trimmed by 2 bases and J by 7 bases, leaving 8 bases between them. Together with reference TRBV28 and TRBJ2-2, the CDR3 gives the full variable domain: DVKVTQSSRYLVKRTGEKVFLECVQDMDHENMFWYRQDPGLGLRLIYFSYDVKMKEKGDIPEGYSVSREKKERFSLILESASTNQTSMYLCASSLNGNGELFFGEGSRLTVL.

In its sample, this clonotype was seen a few times. The V gene is TRBV6-4, the J gene TRBJ1-5; D is undetermined. The CDR3 spans 13 residues. V was clipped by 10 bases and J by 2 bases, with 12 bases between them. Per the germline V gene, CDR1 is MRHNA and CDR2 is SNTAGT. This CDR3 reads CANQEGGNQPQHF. The CDR3 bases are TGTGCCAACCAGGAGGGTGGCAATCAGCCCCAGCATTTT.

This clonotype has a handful of counts. This chain joins TRBV7-2 and TRBJ2-7; possible D gene TRBD2, 5 bases. Germline V gene lookup returns CDR1 SGHTA and CDR2 FQGNSA. Trimming left V 4 bases short and J 1 base short, with 8 bases between. This CDR3 comprises 13 residues. CDR3 in amino acids: CASSSRGSYEQYF. Written as DNA, the CDR3 is TGTGCCAGCAGCTCTCGAGGGTCCTACGAGCAGTACTTC.

The table lists this clonotype with a few counts. The rearrangement links TRBV20-1 to TRBJ2-7; D is ambiguous. The CDR3 has 14 amino acids. Between the trimmed V and J ends, which lost 6 bases and 2 bases, there was a span of 17 bases. CDR1 DFQATT and CDR2 SNEGSKA come from the germline V gene (reference sequence). CDR3 amino acids: CSAIRPVATYEQYF. In DNA form, the CDR3 reads TGCAGTGCAATCCGTCCGGTCGCCACCTACGAGCAGTACTTC.

This clonotype was recorded many times. The chain links TRBV7-2 to TRBJ2-3, with D possibly matching TRBD2 (6 bases). The CDR3 contains 15 residues. Germline CDR1 and CDR2: SGHTA and FQGNSA. With 4 bases removed from V and 2 bases from J, the gap between germline ends came to 13 bases. DNA of the CDR3: TGTGCCAGCAGCTCTGTAGCGGATGACACAGATACGCAGTATTTT. This sequence encodes CASSSVADDTDTQYF. The variable domain in full, completed from reference TRBV7-2 and TRBJ2-3, reads GAGVSQSPSNKVTEKGKDVELRCDPISGHTALYWYRQSLGQGLEFLIYFQGNSAPDKSGLPSDRFSAERTGGSVSTLTIQRTQQEDSAVYLCASSSVADDTDTQYFGPGTRLTVL.

The chain couples TRBV7-9 to TRBJ1-2, with D unclear. Per germline, CDR1 SEHNR and CDR2 FQNEAQ (reference sequence). The CDR3 has 13 residues. Trimming pared 5 bases from V and 4 bases from J, leaving 11 bases between. The CDR3 DNA reads as TGTGCCAGCAGCCCAGCTGTGACCTATGGCTACACCTTC. Residues: CASSPAVTYGYTF.

This clonotype was counted a few times. The CDR3 DNA follows: TGTGCCACCAGTGAAGCCGGGACTAGCGTTAGCACAGATACGCAGTATTTT. Amino acids: CATSEAGTSVSTDTQYF. This chain joins TRBV24-1 and TRBJ2-3; TRBD2 matches at 10 bases. The CDR3 is 17 amino acids. The J segment lost 0 bases and the V segment lost 4 bases, leaving 6 bases of the junction unmatched. Germline V CDR1 and CDR2: KGHDR, SFDVKD.